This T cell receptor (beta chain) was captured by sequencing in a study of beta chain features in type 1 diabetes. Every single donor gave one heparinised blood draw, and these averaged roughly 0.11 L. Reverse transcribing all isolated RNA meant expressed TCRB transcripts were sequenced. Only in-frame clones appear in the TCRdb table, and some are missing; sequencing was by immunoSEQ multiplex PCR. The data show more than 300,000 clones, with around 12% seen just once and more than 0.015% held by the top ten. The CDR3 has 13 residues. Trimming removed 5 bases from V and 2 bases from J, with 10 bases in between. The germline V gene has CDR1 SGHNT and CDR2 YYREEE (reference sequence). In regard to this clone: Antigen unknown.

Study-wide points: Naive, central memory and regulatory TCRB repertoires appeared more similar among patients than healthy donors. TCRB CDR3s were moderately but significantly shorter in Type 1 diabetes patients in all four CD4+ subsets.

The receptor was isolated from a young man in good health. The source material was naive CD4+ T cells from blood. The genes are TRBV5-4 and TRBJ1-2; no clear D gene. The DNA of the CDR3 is TGTGCCAGCAGGGAGGACTGGAACTATGGCTACACCTTC. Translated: CASREDWNYGYTF.